These 15 T cell receptor beta chains were sequenced from one sample in a study (dated by TCRdb to the mid-2010s). The receptor library was made with 5' RACE. Sequencing took place on an Illumina MiSeq. TCRdb itself trimmed the public reads at Q25 with fastp, ran MiXCR and retained productive beta chains. Every entry covers one CDR3 protein and lists the most common genes and DNA from its rows. In this sample the table shows about 60,000 distinct CDR3 sequences, just under 30% of which occur a single time. About 2.3% of the sample belongs to the ten largest clones. Sequencing was performed on tumor-infiltrating naive CD4+ T cells sorted from the breast tumor. The cell subset or site label corresponds to: naive CD4+ T cells, CD4+CD45RA+CD25-. The receptor set was obtained from a female donor with breast cancer.

A remark on this clonotype: The junction differs from germline at one of its ends, possibly a read error. The gene calls are TRBV27 and TRBJ1-2; maybe TRBD1 (6 bases). CDR3 length: 14 amino acids. Germline loops: CDR1 MNHEY, CDR2 SMNVEV (reference sequence). CDR3 region: CASSPLGANYGYTF. CDR3 DNA: TGTGCCAGCAGCCCATTGGGGGCTAACTATGGCTACACTTTC.

CDR3 region: CASSQDLSGANVLTF. The CDR3 nucleotides read TGTGCCAGCAGCCAGGATCTCTCTGGGGCCAACGTCCTGACTTTC. This sequence joins TRBV7-8 and TRBJ2-6; D remains ambiguous. The CDR3 spans 15 residues. V was pared by 5 bases and J by 0 bases, with 8 bases between. The germline CDR1 and CDR2 sequences are SGHVS and FQNEAQ. Full variable domain (missing parts from reference TRBV7-8 and TRBJ2-6): GAGVSQSPRYKVAKRGQDVALRCDPISGHVSLFWYQQALGQGPEFLTYFQNEAQLDKSGLPSDRFFAERPEGSVSTLKIQRTQQEDSAVYLCASSQDLSGANVLTFGAGSRLTVL.

CDR3 DNA sequence: TGCGCCAGCAGCCGATGGGAGGCGGGCTATGGCTACACCTTC. It codes for CASSRWEAGYGYTF. The rearrangement uses TRBV5-1 and TRBJ1-2; no clear D. Trimming removed 4 bases at V and 4 bases at J, with 14 bases between. The germline CDR1 and CDR2 sequences are SGHRS and YFSETQ. CDR3 length: 14 amino acids. The full variable domain, completed using reference TRBV5-1 and TRBJ1-2, is KAGVTQTPRYLIKTRGQQVTLSCSPISGHRSVSWYQQTPGQGLQFLFEYFSETQRNKGNFPGRFSGRQFSNSRSEMNVSTLELGDSALYLCASSRWEAGYGYTFGSGTRLTVV.

The chain has TRBV3-1 and TRBJ2-3; no clear D gene. Trimming shortened V by 0 bases and J by 5 bases, and 12 bases separated the two germline ends. The CDR3 sequence is 15 residues long. Germline lookup yields CDR1 LGHDT and CDR2 YNNKEL (reference sequence). CDR3 coding DNA: TGTGCCAGCAGCCAAGAAGCCGGGTTTGGAGATACGCAGTATTTT. Encoded protein: CASSQEAGFGDTQYF.

This clonotype ranks as medium-sized. The rearrangement links TRBV9 to TRBJ1-2, with D perhaps TRBD1 (5 bases). Germline lookup yields CDR1 SGDLS and CDR2 YYNGEE. V lost 3 bases and J lost 1, with 7 bases in between. The CDR3 contains 13 residues. The CDR3 DNA is TGTGCCAGCAGCGGGGGGTTTAACTATGGCTACACCTTC. This translates into CASSGGFNYGYTF.

The V and J genes are TRBV4-1 and TRBJ1-2; 8 positions agree with TRBD1. V lost 2 bases, J lost 4 bases, and 6 bases stayed unmatched. Germline CDR1 MGHRA, CDR2 YSYEKL. This CDR3 has 15 residues. The CDR3: CASSQPGTGSYGYTF. Written as DNA, the CDR3 is TGCGCCAGCAGCCAACCCGGGACAGGCAGCTATGGCTACACCTTC.

The sample holds a few counts of this clonotype. The CDR3 loop reads CASSRDENTGELFF. CDR3 sequence (DNA): TGTGCCAGCAGCCGGGACGAAAACACCGGGGAGCTGTTTTTT. The J gene is TRBJ2-2, the V gene TRBV7-2; possibly TRBD1 or TRBD2 for D (5 bases each). The CDR3 is 14 residues long. CDR1 is SGHTA and CDR2 is FQGNSA in the germline V gene. The V end lost 5 bases, the J end lost 2 bases, and 9 bases lay between the germline ends.

This clonotype was detected only a few times. The chain uses TRBV29-1 and TRBJ1-1; tentatively, D is TRBD1 (5 bases). Germline values: CDR1 SQVTM, CDR2 ANQGSEA. V was trimmed by 5 bases and J by 3 bases, leaving 13 bases between them. The CDR3 totals 13 residues. This CDR3 is CSVSLGVYTEAFF. CDR3 coding DNA: TGCAGCGTTTCTCTGGGGGTCTACACTGAAGCTTTCTTT.

The chain is built from TRBV20-1 and TRBJ1-5; D might be TRBD1 (5 bases). Trimming cost V 6 bases and J 1 base, with 13 bases left between them. CDR1 and CDR2 (germline): DFQATT, SNEGSKA (reference sequence). The CDR3 contains 14 residues. The CDR3 DNA reads TGCAGTGCCCGGTTTCAGGGAAGCAATCAGCCCCAGCATTTT. The encoded protein is CSARFQGSNQPQHF.

In its sample, this clonotype ranks as medium-sized. The CDR3 nucleotides read TGCGCCAGCAGCATCACAACGAACACTGAAGCTTTCTTT. Translation gives CASSITTNTEAFF. The chain is built from TRBV5-1 and TRBJ1-1, with D hard to call. The CDR3 sequence is 13 residues long. V lost 4 bases and J 1 base, leaving 8 bases between the germline ends. CDR1 and CDR2 (germline): SGHRS, YFSETQ.

Only a few counts were recorded for this clonotype. The chain recombines TRBV5-6 with TRBJ1-5; D remains ambiguous. The CDR3 sequence is 17 residues long. V lost 2 bases to trimming and J lost 2 bases, with 17 bases between them. In germline, CDR1 is SGHDT, CDR2 YYEEEE. The CDR3 DNA reads TGTGCCAGCAGCTTCTTTTCGGAGCGGTGGGGCAATCAGCCCCAGCATTTT. Encoded protein: CASSFFSERWGNQPQHF.

This clonotype has ten or more counts. The genes are TRBV5-1 and TRBJ1-2, with TRBD1 matching 7 bases. With 4 bases clipped from V and 8 bases from J, the junction kept 14 bases outside the gene matches. The germline V gene has CDR1 SGHRS and CDR2 YFSETQ. The CDR3 runs 15 residues. CDR3 region: CASSLGSSGQRGYTF. CDR3 DNA: TGCGCCAGCAGCCTTGGGAGTTCGGGACAGAGGGGCTACACCTTC.

This clonotype was seen ten or more times. The rearrangement links TRBV10-3 to TRBJ2-7; possibly TRBD1 for D (5 bases). Looked up from germline, CDR1 is ENHRY and CDR2 is SYGVKD. CDR3 length equals 15 residues. V was trimmed by 0 bases and J by 5 bases, leaving 14 bases between them. CDR3 sequence: CAISESGATTDEQYF. The CDR3 nucleotides read TGTGCCATCAGTGAGTCAGGGGCGACCACGGACGAGCAGTACTTC.

CDR3 DNA sequence: TGTGCCAGCACCCCGGACCCGACTAGATTTCAGTACTTC. This encodes CASTPDPTRFQYF. This chain links TRBV6-5 with TRBJ2-4; weak D call: TRBD2 (6 bases). This CDR3 has 13 amino acids. The V end was cut by 7 bases, the J end by 11 bases, with 18 bases between. Germline V gives CDR1 MNHEY, CDR2 SVGAGI.

The table lists this clonotype with many counts. CDR3 sequence: CASSQDRVGGNSYEQYF. CDR3 DNA: TGCGCCAGCAGCCAAGATCGCGTAGGCGGGAACTCCTACGAGCAGTACTTC. This sequence joins TRBV4-3 and TRBJ2-7, with a tentative D call TRBD2 (6 bases). V was pared by 0 bases and J by 0 bases, with 15 bases between. The CDR3 length is 17 residues. Germline values: CDR1 LGHNA, CDR2 YSLEER.